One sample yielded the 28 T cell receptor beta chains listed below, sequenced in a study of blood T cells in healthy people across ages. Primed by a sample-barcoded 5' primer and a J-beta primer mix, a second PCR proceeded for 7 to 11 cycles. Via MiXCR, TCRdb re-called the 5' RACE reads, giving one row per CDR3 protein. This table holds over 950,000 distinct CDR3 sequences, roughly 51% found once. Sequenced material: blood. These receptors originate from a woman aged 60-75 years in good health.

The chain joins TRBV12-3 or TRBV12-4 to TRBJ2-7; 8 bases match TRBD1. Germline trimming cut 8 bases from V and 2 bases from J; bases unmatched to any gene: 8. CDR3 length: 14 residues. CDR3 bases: TGTGCCAGCGCCCGCCAACAGGGGGCCTACGAGCAGTACTTC. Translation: CASARQQGAYEQYF.

Here the CDR3 DNA reads TGTGCCAGCAGTACCCTGACTAGCGGGGGTCTCTACGAGCAGTACTTC. Its translation is CASSTLTSGGLYEQYF. This chain links TRBV12-3 or TRBV12-4 with TRBJ2-5; TRBD2 aligns across 12 bases. The J call may be in error: the DNA end matches TRBJ2-7 better. The CDR3 length is 16 residues.

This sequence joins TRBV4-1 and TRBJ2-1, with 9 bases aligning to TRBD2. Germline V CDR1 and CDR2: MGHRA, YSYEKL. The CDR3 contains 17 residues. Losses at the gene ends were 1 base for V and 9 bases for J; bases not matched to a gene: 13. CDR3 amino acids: CASSQGRGTSKMREQFF. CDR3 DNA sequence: TGCGCCAGCAGCCAAGGTAGGGGGACTAGCAAGATGCGTGAGCAGTTCTTC.

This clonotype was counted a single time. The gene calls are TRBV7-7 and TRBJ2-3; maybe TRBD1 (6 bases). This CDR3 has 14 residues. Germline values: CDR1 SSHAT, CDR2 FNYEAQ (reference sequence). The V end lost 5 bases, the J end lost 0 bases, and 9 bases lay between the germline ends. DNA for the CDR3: TGTGCCAGCAGCGCGGACAGCAGCACAGATACGCAGTATTTT. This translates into CASSADSSTDTQYF.

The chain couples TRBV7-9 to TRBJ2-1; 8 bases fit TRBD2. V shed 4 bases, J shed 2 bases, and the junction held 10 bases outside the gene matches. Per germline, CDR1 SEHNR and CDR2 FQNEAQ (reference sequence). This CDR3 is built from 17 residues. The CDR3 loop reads CASSSTSGRPAYNEQFF. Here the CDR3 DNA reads TGTGCCAGCAGCTCTACGAGCGGGAGACCTGCCTACAATGAGCAGTTCTTC.

For the CDR3, the DNA is TGCAGCGTTGAAGATGAGGGGCCGACTGAAAAACTGTTTTTT. This codes for CSVEDEGPTEKLFF. The V and J genes are TRBV29-1 and TRBJ1-4, with D possibly being TRBD1 (5 bases). Germline CDR1 reads SQVTM; CDR2 reads ANQGSEA. V lost 0 bases and J lost 7, with 12 bases in between. The CDR3 sequence is 14 residues long.

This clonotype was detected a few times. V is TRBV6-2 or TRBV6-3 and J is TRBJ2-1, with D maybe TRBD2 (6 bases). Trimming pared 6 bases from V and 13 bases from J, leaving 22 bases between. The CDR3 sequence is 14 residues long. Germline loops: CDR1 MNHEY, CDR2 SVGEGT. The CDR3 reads CASSATLAAEGQFF. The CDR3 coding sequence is TGTGCCAGCAGCGCAACCCTTGCAGCGGAGGGTCAGTTCTTC.

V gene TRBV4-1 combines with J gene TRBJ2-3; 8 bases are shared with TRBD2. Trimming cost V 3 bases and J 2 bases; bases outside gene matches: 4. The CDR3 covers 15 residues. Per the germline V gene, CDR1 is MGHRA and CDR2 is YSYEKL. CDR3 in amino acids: CASSQAGLDTDTQYF. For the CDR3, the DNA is TGCGCCAGCAGCCAGGCGGGACTAGACACAGATACGCAGTATTTT.

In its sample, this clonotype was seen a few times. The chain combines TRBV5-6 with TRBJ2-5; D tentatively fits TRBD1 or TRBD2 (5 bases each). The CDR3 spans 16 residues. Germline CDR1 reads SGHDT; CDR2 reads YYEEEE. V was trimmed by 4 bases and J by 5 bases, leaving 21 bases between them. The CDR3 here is CASSPLWRGAGETQYF. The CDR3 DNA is TGTGCCAGCAGCCCGCTATGGAGAGGGGCCGGTGAGACCCAGTACTTC. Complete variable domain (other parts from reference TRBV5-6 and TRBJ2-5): DAGVTQSPTHLIKTRGQQVTLRCSPKSGHDTVSWYQQALGQGPQFIFQYYEEEERQRGNFPDRFSGHQFPNYSSELNVNALLLGDSALYLCASSPLWRGAGETQYFGPGTRLLVL.

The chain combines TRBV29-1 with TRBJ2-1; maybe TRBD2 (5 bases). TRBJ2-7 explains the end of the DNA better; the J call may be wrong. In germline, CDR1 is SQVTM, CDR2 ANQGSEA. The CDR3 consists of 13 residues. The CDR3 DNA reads TGCAGCGTTGGAGTTTCCGGGATCGGTGAGCAGTACTTC. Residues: CSVGVSGIGEQYF.

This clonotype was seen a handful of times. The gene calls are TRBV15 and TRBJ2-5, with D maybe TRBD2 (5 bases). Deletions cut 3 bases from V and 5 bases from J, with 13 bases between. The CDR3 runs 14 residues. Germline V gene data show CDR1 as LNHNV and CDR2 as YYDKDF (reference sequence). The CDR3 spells CATSRDSRGETQYF. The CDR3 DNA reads TGTGCCACCAGCAGGGACTCCCGCGGGGAGACCCAGTACTTC. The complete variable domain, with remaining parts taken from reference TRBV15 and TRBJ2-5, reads DAMVIQNPRYQVTQFGKPVTLSCSQTLNHNVMYWYQQKSSQAPKLLFHYYDKDFNNEADTPDNFQSRRPNTSFCFLDIRSPGLGDTAMYLCATSRDSRGETQYFGPGTRLLVL.

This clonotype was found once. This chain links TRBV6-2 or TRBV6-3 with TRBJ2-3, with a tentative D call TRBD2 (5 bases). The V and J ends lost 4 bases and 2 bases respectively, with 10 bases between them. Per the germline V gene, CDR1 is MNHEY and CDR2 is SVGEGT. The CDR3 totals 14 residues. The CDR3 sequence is CASSWLGVTDTQYF. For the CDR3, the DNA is TGTGCCAGCAGTTGGCTCGGGGTCACAGATACGCAGTATTTT.

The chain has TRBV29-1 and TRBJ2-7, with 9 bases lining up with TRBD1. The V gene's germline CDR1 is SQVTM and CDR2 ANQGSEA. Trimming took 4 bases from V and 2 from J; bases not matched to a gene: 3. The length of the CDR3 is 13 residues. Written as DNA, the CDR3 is TGCAGCGTTGGGGGGACAGGGCCCTACGAGCAGTACTTC. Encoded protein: CSVGGTGPYEQYF.

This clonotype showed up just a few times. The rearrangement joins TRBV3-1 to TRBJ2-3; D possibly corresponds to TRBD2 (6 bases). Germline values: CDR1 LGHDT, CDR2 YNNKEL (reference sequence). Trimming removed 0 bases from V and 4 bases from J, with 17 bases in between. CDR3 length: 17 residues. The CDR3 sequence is CASSQDGPGALSDTQYF. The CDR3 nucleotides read TGTGCCAGCAGCCAAGATGGGCCGGGAGCTCTTTCAGATACGCAGTATTTT.

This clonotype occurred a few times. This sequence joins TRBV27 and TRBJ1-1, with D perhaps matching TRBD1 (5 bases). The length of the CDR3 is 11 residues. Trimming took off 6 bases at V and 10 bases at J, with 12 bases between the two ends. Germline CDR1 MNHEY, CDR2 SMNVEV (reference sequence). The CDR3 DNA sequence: TGTGCCAGCAGGTCGGGACTGGGAGCTTTCTTT. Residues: CASRSGLGAFF.

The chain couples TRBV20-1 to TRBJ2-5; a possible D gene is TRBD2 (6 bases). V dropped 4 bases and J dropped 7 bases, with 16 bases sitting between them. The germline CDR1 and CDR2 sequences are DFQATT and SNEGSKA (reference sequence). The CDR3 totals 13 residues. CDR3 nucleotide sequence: TGCAGTGCTACTACTAGCATGTTTGGGACCCAGTACTTC. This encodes CSATTSMFGTQYF.

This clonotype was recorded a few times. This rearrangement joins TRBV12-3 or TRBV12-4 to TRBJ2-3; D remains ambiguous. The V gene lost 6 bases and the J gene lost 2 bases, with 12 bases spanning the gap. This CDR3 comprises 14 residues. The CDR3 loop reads CASSASFSTDTQYF. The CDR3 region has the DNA TGTGCCAGCAGCGCTAGTTTTTCCACAGATACGCAGTATTTT.

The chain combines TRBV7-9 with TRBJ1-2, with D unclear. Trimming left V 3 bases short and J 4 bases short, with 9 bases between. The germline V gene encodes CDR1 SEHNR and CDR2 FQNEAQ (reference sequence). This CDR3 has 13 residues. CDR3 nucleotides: TGTGCCAGCAGCTTTGAAGAAACCTATGGCTACACCTTC. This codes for CASSFEETYGYTF.

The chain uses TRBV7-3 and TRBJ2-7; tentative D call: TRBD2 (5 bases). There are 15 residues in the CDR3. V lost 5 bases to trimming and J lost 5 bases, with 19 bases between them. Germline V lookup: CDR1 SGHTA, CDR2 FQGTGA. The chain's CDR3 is CASSPRPSPFDEQYF. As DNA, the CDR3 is TGTGCCAGCAGCCCCCGACCTAGCCCATTCGACGAGCAGTACTTC.

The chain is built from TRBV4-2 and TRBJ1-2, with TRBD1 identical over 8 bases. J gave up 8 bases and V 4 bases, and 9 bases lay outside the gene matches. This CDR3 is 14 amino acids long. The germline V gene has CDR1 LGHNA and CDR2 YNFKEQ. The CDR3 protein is CASSRDRTGQGYTF. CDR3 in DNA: TGTGCCAGCAGCCGGGACAGGACAGGGCAAGGCTACACCTTC.

The CDR3 loop reads CASSQSHSGANVLTF. In nucleotides, the CDR3 is TGTGCCAGCAGCCAGAGCCACTCTGGGGCCAACGTCCTGACTTTC. This chain uses TRBV7-6 with TRBJ2-6; D remains unclear. The CDR3 runs to 15 residues. V was cut by 5 bases and J by 0 bases, with 8 bases left in between. The germline V gene encodes CDR1 SGHVS and CDR2 FNYEAQ.

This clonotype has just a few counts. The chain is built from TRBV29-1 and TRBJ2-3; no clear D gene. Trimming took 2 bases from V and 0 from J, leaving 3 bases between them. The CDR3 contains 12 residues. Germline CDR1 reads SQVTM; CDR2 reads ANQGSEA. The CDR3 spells CSVEQSTDTQYF. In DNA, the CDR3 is TGCAGCGTTGAACAGAGCACAGATACGCAGTATTTT.

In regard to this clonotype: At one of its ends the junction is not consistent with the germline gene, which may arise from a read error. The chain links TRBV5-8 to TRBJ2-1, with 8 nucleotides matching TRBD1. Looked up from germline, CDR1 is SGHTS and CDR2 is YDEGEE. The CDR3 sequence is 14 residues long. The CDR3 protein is CASSLGQGVNERFF. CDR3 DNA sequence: TGTGCCAGCAGCCTAGGACAGGGCGTCAATGAGCGGTTCTTC.

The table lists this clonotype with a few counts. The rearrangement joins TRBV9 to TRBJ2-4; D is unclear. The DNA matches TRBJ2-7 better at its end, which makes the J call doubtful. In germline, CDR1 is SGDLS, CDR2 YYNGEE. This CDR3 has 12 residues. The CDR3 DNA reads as TGTGCCAGCAGCGTTGGCCCCTACGAGCAGTACTTC. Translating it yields CASSVGPYEQYF.

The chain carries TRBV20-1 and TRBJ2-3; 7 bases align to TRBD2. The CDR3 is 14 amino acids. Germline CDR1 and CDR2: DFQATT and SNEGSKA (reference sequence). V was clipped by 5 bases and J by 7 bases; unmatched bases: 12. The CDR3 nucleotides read TGCAGTGCTGGTGGGGGGGGAGGCCCGCATACGCAGTATTTT. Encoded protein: CSAGGGGGPHTQYF.

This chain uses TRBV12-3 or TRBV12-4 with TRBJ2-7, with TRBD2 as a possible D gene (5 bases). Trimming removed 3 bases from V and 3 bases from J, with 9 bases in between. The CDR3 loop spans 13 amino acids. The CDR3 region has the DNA TGTGCCAGCAGTTTTTCGGGAATCTACGAGCAGTACTTC. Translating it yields CASSFSGIYEQYF.

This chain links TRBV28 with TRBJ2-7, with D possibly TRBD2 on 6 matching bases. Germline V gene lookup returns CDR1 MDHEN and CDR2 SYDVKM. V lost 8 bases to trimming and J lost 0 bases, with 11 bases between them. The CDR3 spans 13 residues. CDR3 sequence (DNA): TGTGCCAGCTTTAGCGGCAGCTCCTACGAGCAGTACTTC. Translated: CASFSGSSYEQYF.

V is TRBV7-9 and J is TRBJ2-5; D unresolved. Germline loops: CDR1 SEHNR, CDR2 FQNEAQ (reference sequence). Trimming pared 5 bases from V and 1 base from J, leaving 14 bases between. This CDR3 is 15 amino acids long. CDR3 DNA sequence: TGTGCCAGCAGCCCCCCCGCCTTATCCCAAGAGACCCAGTACTTC. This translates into CASSPPALSQETQYF.